This TCR beta chain comes out of a study of vaccination effects on CD4 cells after COVID-19. Clones were read by immunoSEQ multiplex PCR, and TCRdb kept only the in-frame ones, dropping some. The table shows about 72,000 clones, with around 81% occurring only once. Regarding this clone: Its target is unknown.

Germline V CDR1 and CDR2: SGHTA, FQGNSA. This CDR3 is built from 16 residues. The V and J ends lost 0 bases and 7 bases respectively, with 16 bases between them. CD4+ T cells specific for antigen were expanded with viral peptide pools by the ViraFEST assay before sequencing. Investigators separated out CD4+ T cells once about eleven days of culture had passed. Two doses of either BNT162b2 or mRNA-1273 were given to each participant. Neither prior SARS-CoV-2 infection nor positive nucleocapsid antibodies were present in the vaccine recipients. This rearrangement joins TRBV7-2 to TRBJ1-5; tentatively, D is TRBD1 (6 bases). The sequencing used CD4+ T cells from PBMCs cultured with HCoV-229E spike peptides, collected after COVID-19 vaccination. This clonotype was sampled from a human donor who received a COVID-19 vaccine. The CDR3 loop reads CASSLAGGGGFQPQHF. The CDR3 DNA sequence: TGTGCCAGCAGCTTAGCGGGGGGGGGCGGTTTCCAGCCCCAGCATTTT.